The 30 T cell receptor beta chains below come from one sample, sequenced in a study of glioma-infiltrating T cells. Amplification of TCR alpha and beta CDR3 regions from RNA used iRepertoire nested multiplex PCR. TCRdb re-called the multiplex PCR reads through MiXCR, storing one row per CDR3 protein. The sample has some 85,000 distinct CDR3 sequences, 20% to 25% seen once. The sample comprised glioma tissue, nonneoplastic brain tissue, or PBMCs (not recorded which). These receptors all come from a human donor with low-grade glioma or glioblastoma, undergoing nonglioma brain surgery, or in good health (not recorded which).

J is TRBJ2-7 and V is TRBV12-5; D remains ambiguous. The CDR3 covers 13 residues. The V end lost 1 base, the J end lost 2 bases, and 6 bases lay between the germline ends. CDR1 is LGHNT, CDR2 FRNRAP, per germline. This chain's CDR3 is CASGLGAAYEQYF. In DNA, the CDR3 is TGTGCTAGTGGTTTGGGCGCAGCCTACGAGCAGTACTTC.

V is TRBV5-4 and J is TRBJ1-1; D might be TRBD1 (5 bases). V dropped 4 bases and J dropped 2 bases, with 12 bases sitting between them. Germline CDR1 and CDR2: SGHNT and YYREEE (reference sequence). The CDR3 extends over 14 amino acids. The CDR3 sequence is CASSRTGTNTEAFF. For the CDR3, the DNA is TGTGCCAGCAGCCGTACAGGTACCAACACTGAAGCTTTCTTT.

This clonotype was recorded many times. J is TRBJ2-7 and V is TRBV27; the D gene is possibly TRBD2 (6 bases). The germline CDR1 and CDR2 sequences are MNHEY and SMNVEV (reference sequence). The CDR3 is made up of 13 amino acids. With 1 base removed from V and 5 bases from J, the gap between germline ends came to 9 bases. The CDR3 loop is CASSLFGGNEQYF. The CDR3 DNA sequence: TGTGCCAGCAGTTTATTTGGGGGGAACGAGCAGTACTTC.

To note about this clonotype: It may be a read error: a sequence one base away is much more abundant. The CDR3 region is CAGRTGGLGYTF. The CDR3 DNA reads as TGTGCCGGCAGAACAGGGGGTCTTGGCTACACCTTC. The genes are TRBV27 and TRBJ1-2; 8 bases are a match to TRBD1. This CDR3 contains 12 residues. Germline loops: CDR1 MNHEY, CDR2 SMNVEV (reference sequence).

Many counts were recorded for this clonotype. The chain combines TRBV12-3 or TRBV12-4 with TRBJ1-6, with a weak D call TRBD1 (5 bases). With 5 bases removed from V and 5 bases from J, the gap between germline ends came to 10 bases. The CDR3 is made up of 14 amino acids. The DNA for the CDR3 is TGTGCCAGCAGTCCCCGGGGGAATAATTCACCCCTCCACTTT. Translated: CASSPRGNNSPLHF.

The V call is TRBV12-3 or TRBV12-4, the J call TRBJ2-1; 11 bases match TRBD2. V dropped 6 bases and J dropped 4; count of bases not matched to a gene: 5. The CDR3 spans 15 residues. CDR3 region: CASRRLAGRYNEQFF. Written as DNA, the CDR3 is TGTGCCAGCAGGAGACTAGCGGGAAGGTACAATGAGCAGTTCTTC.

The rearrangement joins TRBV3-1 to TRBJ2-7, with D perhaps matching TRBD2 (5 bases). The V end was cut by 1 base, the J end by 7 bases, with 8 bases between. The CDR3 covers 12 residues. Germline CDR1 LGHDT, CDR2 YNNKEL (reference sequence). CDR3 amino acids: CASSQAAGEQYF. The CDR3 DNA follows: TGTGCCAGCAGCCAAGCTGCGGGTGAGCAGTACTTC.

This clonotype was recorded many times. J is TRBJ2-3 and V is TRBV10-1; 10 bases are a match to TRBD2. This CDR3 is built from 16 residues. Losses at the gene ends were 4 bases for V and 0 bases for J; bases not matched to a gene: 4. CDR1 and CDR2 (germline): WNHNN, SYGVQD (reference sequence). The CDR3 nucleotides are TGCGCCAGCAGTGTCTTACTAGCGGGGAGCACAGATACGCAGTATTTT. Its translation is CASSVLLAGSTDTQYF.

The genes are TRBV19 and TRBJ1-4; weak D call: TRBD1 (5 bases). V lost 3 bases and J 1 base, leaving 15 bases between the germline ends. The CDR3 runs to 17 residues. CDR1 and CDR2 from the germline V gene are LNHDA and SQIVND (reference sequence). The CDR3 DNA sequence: TGTGCCAGTAGTATGTCGGGGGGATTTGGAACTAATGAAAAACTGTTTTTT. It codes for CASSMSGGFGTNEKLFF. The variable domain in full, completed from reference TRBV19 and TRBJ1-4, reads DGGITQSPKYLFRKEGQNVTLSCEQNLNHDAMYWYRQDPGQGLRLIYYSQIVNDFQKGDIAEGYSVSREKKESFPLTVTSAQKNPTAFYLCASSMSGGFGTNEKLFFGSGTQLSVL.

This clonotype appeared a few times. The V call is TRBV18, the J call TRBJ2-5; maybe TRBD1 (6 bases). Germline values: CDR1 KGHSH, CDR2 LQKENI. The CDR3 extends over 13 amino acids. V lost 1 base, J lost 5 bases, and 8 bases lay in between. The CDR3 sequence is CASSPHRVETQYF. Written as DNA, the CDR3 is TGTGCCAGCTCACCACACAGGGTGGAGACCCAGTACTTC.

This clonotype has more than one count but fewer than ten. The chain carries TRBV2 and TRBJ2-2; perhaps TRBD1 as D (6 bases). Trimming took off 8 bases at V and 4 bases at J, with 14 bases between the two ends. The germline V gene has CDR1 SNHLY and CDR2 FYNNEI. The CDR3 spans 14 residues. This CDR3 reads CASLTGSGTGELFF. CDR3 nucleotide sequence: TGTGCCAGCCTCACAGGGTCGGGCACCGGGGAGCTGTTTTTT. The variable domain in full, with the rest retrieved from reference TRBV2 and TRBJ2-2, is EPEVTQTPSHQVTQMGQEVILRCVPISNHLYFYWYRQILGQKVEFLVSFYNNEISEKSEIFDDQFSVERPDGSNFTLKIRSTKLEDSAMYFCASLTGSGTGELFFGEGSRLTVL.

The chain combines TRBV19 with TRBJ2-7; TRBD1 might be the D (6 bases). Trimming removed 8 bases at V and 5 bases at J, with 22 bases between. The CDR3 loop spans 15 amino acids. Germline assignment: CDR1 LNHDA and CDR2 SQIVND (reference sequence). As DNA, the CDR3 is TGTGCCAGTCAGAGTCGCACAGGGATGGTAAACGAGCAGTACTTC. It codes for CASQSRTGMVNEQYF.

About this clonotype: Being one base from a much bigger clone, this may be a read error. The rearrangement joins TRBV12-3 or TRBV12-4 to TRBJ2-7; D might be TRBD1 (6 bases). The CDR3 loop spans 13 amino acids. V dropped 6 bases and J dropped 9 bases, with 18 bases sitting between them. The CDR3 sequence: CASSRTELRAQYF. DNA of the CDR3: TGTGCCAGCAGCCGGACAGAGCTGCGCGCGCAGTACTTC.

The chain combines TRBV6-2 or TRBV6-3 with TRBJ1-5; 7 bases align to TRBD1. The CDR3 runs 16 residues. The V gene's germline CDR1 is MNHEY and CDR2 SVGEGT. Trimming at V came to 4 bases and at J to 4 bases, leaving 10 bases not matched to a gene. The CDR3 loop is CASSSSVGGMNQPQHF. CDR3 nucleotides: TGTGCCAGCAGTTCCTCAGTAGGGGGCATGAATCAGCCCCAGCATTTT.

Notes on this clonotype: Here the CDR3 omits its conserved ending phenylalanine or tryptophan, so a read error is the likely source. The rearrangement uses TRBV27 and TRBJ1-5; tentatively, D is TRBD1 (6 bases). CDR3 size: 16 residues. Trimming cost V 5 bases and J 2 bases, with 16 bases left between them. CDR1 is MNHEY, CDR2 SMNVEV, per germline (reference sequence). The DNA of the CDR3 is TGTGCCAGCAGTGCCAGGGGACGGGGAGGCAATCAGCCCCAGCATCTT. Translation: CASSARGRGGNQPQHL.

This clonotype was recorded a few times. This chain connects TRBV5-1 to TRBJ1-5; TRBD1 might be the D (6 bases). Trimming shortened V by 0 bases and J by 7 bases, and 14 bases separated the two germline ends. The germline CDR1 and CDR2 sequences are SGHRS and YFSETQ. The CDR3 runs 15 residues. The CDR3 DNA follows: TGCGCCAGCAGCTTGGTGGGGGGCCCGGGGCAGCCCCAGCATTTT. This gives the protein CASSLVGGPGQPQHF. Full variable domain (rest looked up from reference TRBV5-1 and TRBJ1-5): KAGVTQTPRYLIKTRGQQVTLSCSPISGHRSVSWYQQTPGQGLQFLFEYFSETQRNKGNFPGRFSGRQFSNSRSEMNVSTLELGDSALYLCASSLVGGPGQPQHFGDGTRLSIL.

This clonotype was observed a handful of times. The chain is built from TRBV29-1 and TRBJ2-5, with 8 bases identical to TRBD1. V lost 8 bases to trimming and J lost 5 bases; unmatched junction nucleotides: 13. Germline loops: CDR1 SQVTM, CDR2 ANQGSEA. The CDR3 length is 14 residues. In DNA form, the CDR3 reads TGCAGCTCTCAACCGGGACAGGAAGTTGAGACCCAGTACTTC. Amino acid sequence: CSSQPGQEVETQYF.

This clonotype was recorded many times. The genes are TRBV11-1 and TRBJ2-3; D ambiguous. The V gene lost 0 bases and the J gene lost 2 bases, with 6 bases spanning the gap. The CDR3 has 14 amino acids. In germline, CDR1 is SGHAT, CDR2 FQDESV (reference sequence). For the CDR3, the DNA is TGTGCCAGCAGCTTAGCAGGGTTCACAGATACGCAGTATTTT. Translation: CASSLAGFTDTQYF.

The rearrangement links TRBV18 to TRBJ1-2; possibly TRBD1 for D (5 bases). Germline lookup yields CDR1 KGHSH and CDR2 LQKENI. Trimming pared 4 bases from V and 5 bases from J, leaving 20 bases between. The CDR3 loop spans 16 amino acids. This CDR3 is CASSLSRSQGEYGYTF. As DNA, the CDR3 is TGTGCCAGCTCACTGAGCCGGTCGCAGGGCGAGTATGGCTACACCTTC.

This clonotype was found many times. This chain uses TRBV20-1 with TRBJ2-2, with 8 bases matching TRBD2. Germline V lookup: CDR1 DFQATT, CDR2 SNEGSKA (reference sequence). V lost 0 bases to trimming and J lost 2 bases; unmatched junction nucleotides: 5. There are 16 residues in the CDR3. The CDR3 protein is CSARDPAGGNTGELFF. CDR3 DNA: TGCAGTGCTAGAGATCCGGCGGGAGGAAACACCGGGGAGCTGTTTTTT.

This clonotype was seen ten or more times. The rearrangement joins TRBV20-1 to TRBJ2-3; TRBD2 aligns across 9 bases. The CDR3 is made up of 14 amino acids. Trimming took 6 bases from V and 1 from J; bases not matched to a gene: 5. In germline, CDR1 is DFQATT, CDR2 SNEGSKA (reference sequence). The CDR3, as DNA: TGCAGTGCCGGGCGGGGGGGTCGCACAGATACGCAGTATTTT. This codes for CSAGRGGRTDTQYF.

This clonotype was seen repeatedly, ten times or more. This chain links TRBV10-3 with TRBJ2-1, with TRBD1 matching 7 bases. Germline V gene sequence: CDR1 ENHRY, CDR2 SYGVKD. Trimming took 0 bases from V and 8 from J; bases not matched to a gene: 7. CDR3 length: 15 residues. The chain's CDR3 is CAISESGGAFHEQFF. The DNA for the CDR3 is TGTGCCATCAGTGAGTCAGGGGGCGCTTTCCATGAGCAGTTCTTC.

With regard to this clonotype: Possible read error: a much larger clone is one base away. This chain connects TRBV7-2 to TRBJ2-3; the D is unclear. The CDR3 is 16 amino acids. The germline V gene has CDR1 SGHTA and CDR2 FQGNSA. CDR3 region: CASSLDGALLTDTRYF. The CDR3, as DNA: TGTGCCAGCAGCTTAGATGGAGCACTGCTCACAGATACGCGGTATTTT.

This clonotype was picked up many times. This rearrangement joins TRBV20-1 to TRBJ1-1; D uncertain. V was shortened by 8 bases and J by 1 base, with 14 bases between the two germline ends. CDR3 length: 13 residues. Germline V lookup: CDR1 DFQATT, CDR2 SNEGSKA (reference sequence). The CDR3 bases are TGCAGTCCCCAGAGTAGGCGGAACACTGAAGCTTTCTTT. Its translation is CSPQSRRNTEAFF.

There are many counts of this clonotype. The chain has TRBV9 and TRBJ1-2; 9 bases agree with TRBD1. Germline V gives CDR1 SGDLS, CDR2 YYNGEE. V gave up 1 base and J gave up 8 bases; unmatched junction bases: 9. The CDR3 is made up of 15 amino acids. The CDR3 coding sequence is TGTGCCAGCAGCGTAATTGGACAGGGGAAGGGAGGCTACACCTTC. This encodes CASSVIGQGKGGYTF.

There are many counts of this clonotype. The CDR3 coding sequence is TGCAGTGCCCGCCGGGGGGCTCGCACAGATACGCAGTATTTT. This gives the protein CSARRGARTDTQYF. J is TRBJ2-3 and V is TRBV20-1, with a possible D match to TRBD2 (7 bases). Germline values: CDR1 DFQATT, CDR2 SNEGSKA (reference sequence). This CDR3 has 14 amino acids. V was shortened by 6 bases and J by 1 base, with 14 bases between the two germline ends.

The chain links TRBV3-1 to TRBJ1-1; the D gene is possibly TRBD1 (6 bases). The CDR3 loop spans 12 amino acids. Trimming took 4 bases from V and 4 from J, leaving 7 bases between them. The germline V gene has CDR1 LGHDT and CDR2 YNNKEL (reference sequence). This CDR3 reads CASSPRGTEAFF. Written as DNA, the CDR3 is TGTGCCAGCAGCCCCAGGGGCACTGAAGCTTTCTTT. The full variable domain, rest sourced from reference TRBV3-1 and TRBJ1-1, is DTAVSQTPKYLVTQMGNDKSIKCEQNLGHDTMYWYKQDSKKFLKIMFSYNNKELIINETVPNRFSPKSPDKAHLNLHINSLELGDSAVYFCASSPRGTEAFFGQGTRLTVV.

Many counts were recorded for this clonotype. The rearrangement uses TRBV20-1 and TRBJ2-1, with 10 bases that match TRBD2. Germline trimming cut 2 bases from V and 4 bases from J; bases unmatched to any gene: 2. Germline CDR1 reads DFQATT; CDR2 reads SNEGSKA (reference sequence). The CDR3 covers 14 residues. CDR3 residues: CSARLAGDYNEQFF. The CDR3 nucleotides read TGCAGTGCTAGACTAGCGGGGGATTACAATGAGCAGTTCTTC.

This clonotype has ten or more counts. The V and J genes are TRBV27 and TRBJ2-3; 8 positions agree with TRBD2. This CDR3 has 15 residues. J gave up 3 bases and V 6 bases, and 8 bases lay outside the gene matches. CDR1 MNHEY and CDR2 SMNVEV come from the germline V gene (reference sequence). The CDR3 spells CASRGLGKGTDTQYF. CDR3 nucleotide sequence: TGTGCCAGCAGGGGACTAGGAAAAGGGACAGATACGCAGTATTTT.

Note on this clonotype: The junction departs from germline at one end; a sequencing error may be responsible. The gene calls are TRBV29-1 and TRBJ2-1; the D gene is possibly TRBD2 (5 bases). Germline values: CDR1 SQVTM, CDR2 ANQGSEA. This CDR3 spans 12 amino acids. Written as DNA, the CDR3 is TGCAGCGTTGGAGGGTCCAGCAATGAGCGGTTCTTC. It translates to CSVGGSSNERFF.